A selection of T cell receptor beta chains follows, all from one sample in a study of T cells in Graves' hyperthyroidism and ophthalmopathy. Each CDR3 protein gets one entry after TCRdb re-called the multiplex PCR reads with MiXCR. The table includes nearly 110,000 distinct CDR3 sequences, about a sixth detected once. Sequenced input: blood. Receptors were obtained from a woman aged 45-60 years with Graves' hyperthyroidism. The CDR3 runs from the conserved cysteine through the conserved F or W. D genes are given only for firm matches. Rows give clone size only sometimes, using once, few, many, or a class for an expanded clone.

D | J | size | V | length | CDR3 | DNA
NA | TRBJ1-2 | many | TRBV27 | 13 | CASSLARGGGYTF | TGTGCCAGCAGTTTAGCAAGGGGAGGAGGCTACACCTTC
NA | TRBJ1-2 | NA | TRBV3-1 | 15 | CASSQVGSGGYGYTF | TGTGCCAGCAGCCAAGTCGGAAGCGGGGGTTATGGCTACACCTTC
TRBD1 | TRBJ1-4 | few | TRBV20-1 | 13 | CSATDRGGEKLFF | TGCAGTGCTACGGACAGGGGAGGTGAAAAACTGTTTTTT
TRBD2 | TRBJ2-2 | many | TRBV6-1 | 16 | CASSSGLAQNTGELFF | TGTGCCAGCAGTTCCGGACTAGCGCAGAACACCGGGGAGCTGTTTTTT
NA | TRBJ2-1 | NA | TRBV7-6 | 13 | CASSFGGSYEQFF | TGTGCCAGCAGCTTTGGGGGCTCCTACGAGCAGTTCTTC
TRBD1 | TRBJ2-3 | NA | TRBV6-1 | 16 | CASRPRDRALADTQYF | TGTGCCAGCAGACCCCGGGACAGGGCATTGGCAGATACGCAGTATTTT
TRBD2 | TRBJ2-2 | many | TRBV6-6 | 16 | CASSYRLAGNTGELFF | TGTGCCAGCAGTTACCGACTAGCGGGAAACACCGGGGAGCTGTTTTTT
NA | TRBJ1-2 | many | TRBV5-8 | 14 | CASSLPGGGYGYTF | TGTGCCAGCAGCTTGCCCGGCGGTGGCTATGGCTACACCTTC
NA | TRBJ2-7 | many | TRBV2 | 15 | CASSERGGISYEQYF | TGTGCCAGCAGTGAACGGGGCGGGATCTCCTACGAGCAGTACTTC
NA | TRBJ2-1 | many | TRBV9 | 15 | CASSVGGGPSNEQFF | TGTGCCAGCAGCGTAGGAGGGGGACCGAGCAATGAGCAGTTCTTC
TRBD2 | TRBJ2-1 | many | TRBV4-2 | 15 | CASSPGGWAHDEQFF | TGTGCCAGCAGCCCGGGGGGGTGGGCACATGATGAGCAGTTCTTC
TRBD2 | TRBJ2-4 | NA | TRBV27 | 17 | CASKRTSVTLGENIQYF | TGTGCCAGCAAGAGGACTAGCGTCACACTTGGGGAAAACATTCAGTACTTC
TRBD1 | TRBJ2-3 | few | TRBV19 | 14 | CASMGTGDPDTQYF | TGTGCCAGTATGGGAACAGGGGACCCAGATACGCAGTATTTT
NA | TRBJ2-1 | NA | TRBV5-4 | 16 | CASRTGTAIPINEQFF | TGTGCCAGCAGAACCGGGACCGCGATCCCCATCAATGAGCAGTTCTTC
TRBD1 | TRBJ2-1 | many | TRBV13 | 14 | CASSFGDRADEQFF | TGTGCCAGCAGCTTTGGGGACAGGGCCGATGAGCAGTTCTTC
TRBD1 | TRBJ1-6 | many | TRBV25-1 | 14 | CASSLQGAGSPLHF | TGTGCCAGCAGCTTACAGGGGGCCGGTTCACCCCTCCACTTT
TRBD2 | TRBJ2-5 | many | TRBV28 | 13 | CATHSGRGETQYF | TGTGCCACCCATAGCGGGAGGGGAGAGACCCAGTACTTC
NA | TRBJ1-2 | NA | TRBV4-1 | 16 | CASRQSLGATNYSYTF | TGCGCCAGCAGACAAAGTTTGGGGGCGACAAACTATAGCTACACCTTC
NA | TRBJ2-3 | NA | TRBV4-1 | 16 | CASSQGVAGGADTQCF | NA
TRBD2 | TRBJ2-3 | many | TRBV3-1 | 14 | CASSQISGFNTQYF | TGTGCCAGCAGCCAAATTAGCGGGTTTAATACGCAGTATTTT
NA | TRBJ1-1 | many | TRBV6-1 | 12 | CAERGLNTEAFF | TGTGCCGAACGGGGACTGAACACTGAAGCTTTCTTT
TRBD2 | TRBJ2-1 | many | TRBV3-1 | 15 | CASSPTSGAYNEQFF | TGTGCCAGCAGCCCCACTAGCGGGGCCTACAATGAGCAGTTCTTC
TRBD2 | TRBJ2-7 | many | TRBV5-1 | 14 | CASSSGTSGYEQYF | TGCGCCAGCAGCTCCGGGACTAGCGGTTACGAGCAGTACTTC
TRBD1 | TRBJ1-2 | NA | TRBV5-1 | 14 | CASSVGQGTFGYTF | TGCGCCAGCAGCGTAGGACAGGGAACCTTCGGCTACACCTTC
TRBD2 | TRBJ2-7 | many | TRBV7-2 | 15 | CASSSRGTSGYEQYF | TGTGCCAGCAGCTCACGCGGGACTAGCGGTTACGAGCAGTACTTC
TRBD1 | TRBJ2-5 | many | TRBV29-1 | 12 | CSVVGQGETQYF | TGCAGCGTTGTAGGACAGGGGGAGACCCAGTACTTC
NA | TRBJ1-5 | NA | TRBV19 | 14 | CASSITGLNQPQHF | TGTGCCAGTAGTATTACAGGGCTCAATCAGCCCCAGCATTTT
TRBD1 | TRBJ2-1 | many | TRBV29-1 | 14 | CSVYGQGPYNEQFF | TGCAGCGTGTACGGACAGGGACCTTACAATGAGCAGTTCTTC
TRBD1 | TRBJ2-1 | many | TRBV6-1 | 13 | CATRQGAASEQFF | TGTGCCACTAGGCAGGGGGCGGCCAGTGAGCAGTTCTTC
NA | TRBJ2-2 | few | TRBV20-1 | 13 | CSARVRGTGELFF | TGCAGTGCTAGAGTACGAGGCACCGGGGAGCTGTTTTTT
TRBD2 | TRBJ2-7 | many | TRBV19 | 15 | CASSIGLAETYEQYF | TGTGCCAGTAGTATCGGACTAGCGGAGACCTACGAGCAGTACTTC
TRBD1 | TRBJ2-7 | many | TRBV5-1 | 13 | CASSYGQAYEQYF | TGCGCCAGCAGCTACGGACAGGCCTACGAGCAGTACTTC
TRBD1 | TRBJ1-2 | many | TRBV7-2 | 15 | CASSQGQGAIYGYTF | TGTGCCAGCAGCCAAGGACAGGGGGCTATCTATGGCTACACCTTC
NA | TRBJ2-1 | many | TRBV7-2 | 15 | CASSPNRDPYNEQFF | TGTGCCAGCAGCCCCAACAGGGACCCCTACAATGAGCAGTTCTTC
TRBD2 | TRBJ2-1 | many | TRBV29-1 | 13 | CSGQRELGDEQFF | TGCAGCGGTCAGCGGGAGCTGGGGGATGAGCAGTTCTTC
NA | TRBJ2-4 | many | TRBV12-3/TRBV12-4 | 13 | CASSLANSDIQYF | TGTGCCAGCAGTTTAGCAAATTCGGATATTCAGTACTTC
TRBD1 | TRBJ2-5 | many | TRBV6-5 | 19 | CASSYTRDRVSHNQETQYF | TGTGCCAGCAGTTACACTCGGGACAGGGTCTCGCACAACCAAGAGACCCAGTACTTC
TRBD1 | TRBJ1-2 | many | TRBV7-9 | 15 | CASSSRDRAGYGYTF | TGTGCCAGCAGCTCCCGTGACAGGGCAGGCTATGGCTACACCTTC
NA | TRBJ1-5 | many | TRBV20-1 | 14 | CSARDPGQNQPQHF | TGCAGTGCTAGAGACCCAGGGCAAAATCAGCCCCAGCATTTT
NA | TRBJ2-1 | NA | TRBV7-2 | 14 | CASSYPGSGSRQFF | TGTGCCAGCAGCTACCCCGGGAGCGGGTCGAGGCAGTTCTTC